One sample yielded the 9 T cell receptor beta chains listed below, sequenced in a study of blood T cell repertoires in COVID-19 (dated by TCRdb to 2020 to 2022). The method was the immunoSEQ multiplex PCR assay. Drawn from immuneACCESS, this table holds only the in-frame rearrangements with V and J called that TCRdb kept. Clones are partly lost; checked studies trace under half to an unresolved V gene and leave the rest unexplained. This sample has fewer than 250,000 clones in its table, and 92% of those were observed once. The top ten clonotypes cover 0.65% to 0.85% of the sample. Specimen: peripheral blood. These receptors came from a man in his sixties with COVID-19, enrolled during active disease.

As regards this clone: Distinct nucleotide sequences in the sample also encode this CDR3. The rearrangement uses TRBV9 and TRBJ2-1; possible D gene TRBD2, 6 bases. The CDR3 has 16 amino acids. Germline CDR1 reads SGDLS; CDR2 reads YYNGEE. Between the trimmed V and J ends, which lost 2 bases and 0 bases, there was a span of 12 bases. The CDR3 protein is CASSVLGGSSYNEQFF. CDR3 DNA sequence: TGTGCCAGCAGCGTCCTGGGGGGAAGCTCCTACAATGAGCAGTTCTTC.

The CDR3 nucleotides read TGTGCCAGTAGTATCGGGAGGCGGGGGACCTACAATGAGCAGTTCTTC. As protein: CASSIGRRGTYNEQFF. The J gene is TRBJ2-1, the V gene TRBV19; 7 bases agree with TRBD2. In germline, CDR1 is LNHDA, CDR2 SQIVND (reference sequence). J lost 2 bases, V lost 3 bases, and 7 bases had no gene match. The CDR3 loop spans 16 amino acids.

The chain recombines TRBV2 with TRBJ1-4, with D unresolved. The V end was cut by 7 bases, the J end by 2 bases, with 11 bases between. The CDR3 runs 14 residues. Looked up from germline, CDR1 is SNHLY and CDR2 is FYNNEI. CDR3 DNA sequence: TGTGCCAGCATTCCCGGGTTTACTAATGAAAAACTGTTTTTT. Translation: CASIPGFTNEKLFF.

This clone appeared once. This rearrangement joins TRBV18 to TRBJ1-2; 7 bases agree with TRBD1. Germline V gene sequence: CDR1 KGHSH, CDR2 LQKENI. The junction had 8 bases not matched to a gene; V was cut back by 4 bases and J by 6 bases. This CDR3 contains 14 residues. This CDR3 is CASSLPQGVDGYTF. The CDR3 DNA sequence: TGTGCCAGCTCACTTCCGCAGGGGGTCGATGGCTACACCTTC.

The gene calls are TRBV7-2 and TRBJ2-3; 13 nucleotides agree with TRBD2. Germline V gene sequence: CDR1 SGHTA, CDR2 FQGNSA. This CDR3 comprises 16 residues. J lost 4 bases, V lost 4 bases, and 5 bases had no gene match. CDR3 sequence reads: CASSSGLAGESDTQYF. CDR3 sequence (DNA): TGTGCCAGCAGCTCCGGACTAGCGGGAGAGTCAGATACGCAGTATTTT.

Here the CDR3 DNA reads TGTGCCAGTAGTATGGGACAGCACTCTGGAAACACCATATATTTT. Amino acids: CASSMGQHSGNTIYF. V and J are TRBV19 and TRBJ1-3, with 7 bases that match TRBD1. The germline CDR1 and CDR2 sequences are LNHDA and SQIVND (reference sequence). The V segment lost 3 bases and the J segment 0 bases; nucleotides outside the gene matches: 2. The CDR3 is 15 residues long.

The chain joins TRBV4-3 to TRBJ2-7, with D maybe TRBD1 (6 bases). Germline V gives CDR1 LGHNA, CDR2 YSLEER. The CDR3 runs to 14 residues. V was trimmed by 4 bases and J by 7 bases, leaving 17 bases between them. The CDR3 DNA reads as TGCGCCAGCAGCCCGTCCTCCAGGGGAAGGGAGCAGTACTTC. It translates to CASSPSSRGREQYF.

The gene calls are TRBV19 and TRBJ2-1, with D uncertain. Trimming removed 5 bases at V and 6 bases at J, with 11 bases between. CDR1 LNHDA and CDR2 SQIVND come from the germline V gene (reference sequence). CDR3 length: 13 amino acids. This chain's CDR3 is CASSPGLSNEQFF. Here the CDR3 DNA reads TGTGCCAGTAGTCCCGGTTTATCCAATGAGCAGTTCTTC.

The chain is built from TRBV4-2 and TRBJ2-3, with 15 bases aligning to TRBD2. CDR1 and CDR2 (germline): LGHNA, YNFKEQ. This CDR3 comprises 17 residues. The junction had 4 bases not matched to a gene; V was cut back by 1 base and J by 5 bases. CDR3 sequence: CASSQGTSGGAGDTQYF. In DNA form, the CDR3 reads TGTGCCAGCAGCCAAGGGACTAGCGGGGGGGCTGGAGATACGCAGTATTTT.